This T cell receptor (beta chain) was captured by sequencing in a study of human T cells and chemical hapten exposure (dated by TCRdb to about 2021). Background for the entire study: For sensitization, 2% DPC in acetone was applied to a 2 cm by 2 cm area of upper inner arm skin. Throughout the study period of about 25 weeks, patients also received therapeutic DPC doses to the scalp every week. Patch tests used Finn chambers with 0.01% DPC on the upper back, scored after 6 days by International Contact Dermatitis Research Group standards. Most of the patients in the cohort were female, and the cohort covered alopecia areata with under or over 50% scalp involvement, alopecia totalis and alopecia universalis. Libraries were combined into a pool for sequencing, and differences in TCR yield between samples came mainly from small differences in library volumes within the pool. The study tracked peripheral blood TCR repertoire changes in vivo during primary and secondary sensitization to the hapten diphenylcyclopropenone (DPC) in alopecia patients. Patient blood was sampled pre-sensitization (week 0) and at 2, 6 and about 24 weeks after DPC sensitization. Approximately 28 alopecia patients gave blood for TCR sequencing at one to four time points (pre-sensitization, 2, 6 and 24 weeks).

A distance of 8 bases separates the germline ends of V and J, which lose 5 bases and 0 bases respectively. The CDR1 and CDR2 encoded by the germline V gene are MDHEN and SYDVKM. Spanning cysteine to phenylalanine, the CDR3 consists of 14 amino acids. The entry retains the CDR3 DNA only, 42 bases that are in frame from base 1. The paper's findings and limits, for the study overall: Repeated subsampling changed both the strength of the expansion versus patch-test correlation and the threshold at which that correlation became significant. Patch test score correlated positively with the number of PT1 expanded TCRs, reaching significance at thresholds 8, 16 and 32 but not at 4. No change with DPC sensitization was found in the number of TCRs above 1 in 1000 frequency, and no evidence of global repertoire structure alterations was found. Expanded TCRs formed significantly more large CDR3 similarity clusters than pre-sensitization or healthy control sets, consistent with antigen-driven responses. All patients had alopecia, a presumed autoimmune disease, so their immune response might differ from that of healthy individuals.

Preparation of the library involved RACE. TCRdb records NextSeq 500 as the sequencer. During library preparation, unique molecular identifiers were attached to individual cDNA molecules so that TCRs could be counted in a quantitative, reproducible way. From each blood RNA sample, both TCR alpha and TCR beta chains were sequenced. The authors processed their data as follows. Samples had a median of 95,638 TCRs, with a range from about 23,224 to 700,000. The Decombinator software suite was used to annotate V, J and CDR3 in the TCR reads. Every sample was subsampled to the same number of TCRs (28,000) for the PS versus PT1 abundance plots. Expanded TCRs were defined as absent before sensitization and observed at least eight times at the 2-week time point. TCRdb cleaned the public reads at Q25 with fastp, built clones with MiXCR and kept in-frame beta chains. Records with the same CDR3 protein are collapsed into one entry carrying the most frequent genes and DNA. These V and J calls are TCRdb output, not the study's own analysis. The sample profile shows under 300,000 distinct CDR3 sequences; 8.6% of them were found once. The ten largest clones represent less than 3% of the sample.

The sample's time point, from its label and the paper: pre-sensitization, week 0. The sample's treatment or condition, from its label and the paper: therapeutic diphenylcyclopropenone sensitization with weekly scalp DPC. Blood at each patch-test visit was drawn before the patch test was applied. Eligible patients were aged 18 to 70, diagnosed with alopecia, deemed suitable for DPC therapy, and excluded if pregnant. Total RNA was extracted from unfractionated whole blood collected in Tempus Blood RNA tubes. This clonotype has ten or more counts. Its recognized antigen is unknown. Per-base quality was not reported, and no clone a single base away is much larger than it.

This sequence originates from a woman aged 40 to 55 with alopecia areata. Some clones in this sample may be carry-over from other donors' samples. The starting material was whole blood, obtained in connection with sensitization to the hapten diphenylcyclopropenone (DPC). The chain joins TRBV28 to TRBJ2-1; a confident D gene designation cannot be given. CDR3 reads: CASSGASSYNEQFF. The bases are TGTGCCAGCAGTGGAGCGAGCTCCTACAATGAGCAGTTCTTC.